The T cell receptor beta chain under discussion was sequenced for a study of cytomegalovirus exposure and HLA in healthy donors. CDR1 is SGDLS and CDR2 is YYNGEE in the germline V gene. This CDR3 is built from 15 residues. J was trimmed by 2 bases and V by 4 bases; bases with no gene match: 4. PCR was performed using 60 Vbeta and 13 Jbeta primers. Sequencing used immunoSEQ multiplex PCR; TCRdb keeps in-frame clones, though not all of them. This sample has 140,000 to 150,000 clones; around two thirds occur once, and the top ten carry 2.1%. This clonotype was sampled from a woman aged 60-75 years in good health and CMV-seropositive. Specimen: PBMCs. The chain carries TRBV9 and TRBJ2-3; TRBD2 agrees at 10 bases. The CDR3 nucleotides are TGTGCCAGCAGCTCGACTAGCGGGTACACAGATACGCAGTATTTT. Its protein product is CASSSTSGYTDTQYF.